A selection of T cell receptor beta chains follows, all from one sample in a study of shared clonotypes between healthy human individuals. Generated by immunoSEQ multiplex PCR, the TCRdb table keeps only in-frame clones and is missing some. This sample yields roughly 760,000 clones, of which 74% are seen a single time; about 1.7% belongs to the top ten. Specimen: memory CD4+ T cells sorted from blood. These receptors all stem from a woman aged 30 to 39 in good health. Each CDR3 is given without its conserved first and last residue. The order of the fields is CDR3 protein, V gene, J gene.

ASIATGTGGWGYGYT,TRBV19,TRBJ1-2
ASTRETGVGQPQH,TRBV19,TRBJ1-5
ASSSAELYNEQF,TRBV14,TRBJ2-1
ASSLSLVHGNEQF,TRBV28,TRBJ2-1
ASSGTDNQPQH,TRBV19,TRBJ1-5
ASSIGEVAMGEKLF,TRBV19,TRBJ1-4
ASSKESGASQPQH,TRBV28,TRBJ1-5
ASLSGRAETGELF,TRBV19,TRBJ2-2
ASSSNSAKLF,TRBV27,TRBJ1-4
ASSGQINGNTIY,TRBV5-5,TRBJ1-3
ASIYSPNTEAF,TRBV2,TRBJ1-1